This TCR beta chain was documented in a study of T-cell memory formation after mild COVID-19. Study-wide results and limits: The CD4+ clones that contracted clustered mainly within CM and EM, and the CD8+ clones concentrated in EMRA.

The V gene lost 3 bases and the J gene lost 10 bases, with 10 bases spanning the gap. The CDR3 runs 12 residues. CDR1 MDHEN and CDR2 SYDVKM come from the germline V gene. Constant-segment primers served in 5'RACE that generated TCR alpha and TCR beta cDNA libraries bearing sample barcodes and UMIs. TCRdb re-called the 5' RACE reads through MiXCR, storing one row per CDR3 protein. The sample has 140,000 to 150,000 distinct CDR3 sequences; approximately 25% are singletons. Points on this clonotype: Its specificity is unknown.

Source material: PBMCs or a T cell subset sorted from them (not recorded which). The chain employs TRBV28 and TRBJ2-4, with D tentatively TRBD1 (5 bases). The receptor comes from an adult woman who had mild COVID-19 (a few samples of this study predate the infection). Cell type and time point are not known. The chain's CDR3 is CASSFSGPIQYF. DNA for the CDR3: TGTGCCAGCAGTTTCTCAGGGCCTATTCAGTACTTC.